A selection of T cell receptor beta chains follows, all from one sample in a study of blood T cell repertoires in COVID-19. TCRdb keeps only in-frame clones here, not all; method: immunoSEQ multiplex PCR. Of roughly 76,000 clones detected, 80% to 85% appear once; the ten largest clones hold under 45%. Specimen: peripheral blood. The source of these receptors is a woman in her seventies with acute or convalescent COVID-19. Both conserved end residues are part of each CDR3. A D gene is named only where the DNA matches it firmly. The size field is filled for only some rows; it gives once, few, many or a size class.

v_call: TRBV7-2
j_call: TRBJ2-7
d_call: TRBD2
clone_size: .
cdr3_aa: CASSLFFKRESPYEQYF
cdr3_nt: TGTGCCAGCAGCTTATTCTTCAAGCGGGAGTCCCCTTACGAGCAGTACTTC

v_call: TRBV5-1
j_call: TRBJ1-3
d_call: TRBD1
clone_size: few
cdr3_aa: CASSRWASTGYSGNTIYF
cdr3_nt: TGCGCCAGCAGCCGATGGGCGTCGACAGGGTATTCTGGAAACACCATATATTTT

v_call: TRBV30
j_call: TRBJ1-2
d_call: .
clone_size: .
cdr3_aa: CAWNLGGWGYTF
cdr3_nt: TGTGCCTGGAATCTGGGGGGATGGGGCTACACCTTC

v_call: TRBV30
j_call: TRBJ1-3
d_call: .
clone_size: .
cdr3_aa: CAWLYRSGNTIYF
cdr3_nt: TGTGCCTGGCTTTACAGATCTGGAAACACCATATATTTT

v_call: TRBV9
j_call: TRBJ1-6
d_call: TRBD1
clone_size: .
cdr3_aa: CASSVMTGGNSPLHF
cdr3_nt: TGTGCCAGCAGCGTAATGACAGGGGGAAATTCACCCCTCCACTTT

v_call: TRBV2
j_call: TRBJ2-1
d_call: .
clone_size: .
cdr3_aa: CASSRLGNEQFF
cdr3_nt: TGTGCCAGCAGCCGACTCGGAAATGAGCAGTTCTTC

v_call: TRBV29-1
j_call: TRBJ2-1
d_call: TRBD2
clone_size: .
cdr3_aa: CSVSTPTERERYNEQFF
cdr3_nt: TGCAGCGTTTCTACGCCTACTGAGCGGGAGAGGTACAATGAGCAGTTCTTC

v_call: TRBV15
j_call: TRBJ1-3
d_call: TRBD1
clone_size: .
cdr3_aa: CATSRLRGRAGNTIYF
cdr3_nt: TGTGCCACCAGCAGATTGAGGGGGCGAGCTGGAAACACCATATATTTT

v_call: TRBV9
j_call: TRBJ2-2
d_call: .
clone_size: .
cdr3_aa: CASSVAYGRGPTGELFF
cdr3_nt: TGTGCCAGCAGCGTAGCTTATGGCAGGGGCCCAACCGGGGAGCTGTTTTTT

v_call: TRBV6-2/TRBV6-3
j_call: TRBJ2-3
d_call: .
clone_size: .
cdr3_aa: CASSYSRQPTDTQYF
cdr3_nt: TGTGCCAGCAGTTACTCTCGACAGCCCACAGATACGCAGTATTTT

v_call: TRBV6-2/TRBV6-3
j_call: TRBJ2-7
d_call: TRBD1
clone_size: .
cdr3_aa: CASSPGQGFSYEQYF
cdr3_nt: TGTGCCAGCAGTCCGGGACAGGGGTTCTCCTACGAGCAGTACTTC

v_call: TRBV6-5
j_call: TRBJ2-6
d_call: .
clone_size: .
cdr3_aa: CASSYSQASGANVLTF
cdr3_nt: TGTGCCAGCAGTTACTCACAGGCCTCTGGGGCCAACGTCCTGACTTTC

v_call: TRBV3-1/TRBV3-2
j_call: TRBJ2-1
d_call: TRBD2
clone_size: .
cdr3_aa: CASSQEGRTSGVYNEQFF
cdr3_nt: TGTGCCAGCAGCCAAGAAGGCAGGACTAGCGGAGTATACAATGAGCAGTTCTTC

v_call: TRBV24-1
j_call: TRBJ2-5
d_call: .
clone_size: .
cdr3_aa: CATAEGGGRWETQYF
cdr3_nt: TGTGCCACCGCTGAAGGTGGGGGCAGATGGGAGACCCAGTACTTC

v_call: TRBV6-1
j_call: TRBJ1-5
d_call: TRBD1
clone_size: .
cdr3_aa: CASSEGLTGKEHQPQHF
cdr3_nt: TGTGCCAGCAGTGAAGGCCTGACAGGGAAGGAGCATCAGCCCCAGCATTTT

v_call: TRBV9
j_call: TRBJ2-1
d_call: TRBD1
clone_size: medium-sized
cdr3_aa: CASSVDGTGGRVSGQFF
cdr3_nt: TGTGCCAGCAGCGTAGATGGGACAGGGGGCCGAGTTTCTGGGCAGTTCTTC

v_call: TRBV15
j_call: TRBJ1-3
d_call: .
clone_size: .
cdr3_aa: CATSRGGLGQLSGNTIYF
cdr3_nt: TGTGCCACCAGCAGAGGGGGGCTTGGGCAGTTGTCTGGAAACACCATATATTTT

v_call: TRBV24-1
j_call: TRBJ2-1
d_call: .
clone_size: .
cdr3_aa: CATSEARNEQFF
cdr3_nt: TGTGCCACCAGTGAGGCGAGGAATGAGCAGTTCTTC

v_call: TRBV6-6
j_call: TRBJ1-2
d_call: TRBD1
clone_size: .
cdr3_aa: CASSATQGARGGYTF
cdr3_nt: TGTGCCAGCAGTGCTACCCAGGGGGCGCGGGGAGGCTACACCTTC

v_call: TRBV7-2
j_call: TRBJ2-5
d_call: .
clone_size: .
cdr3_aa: CASSSGVTAQETQYF
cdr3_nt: TGTGCCAGCAGCTCTGGGGTGACAGCGCAAGAGACCCAGTACTTC

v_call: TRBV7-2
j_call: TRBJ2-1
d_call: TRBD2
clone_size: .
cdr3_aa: CASSLTYPGPSGKNEQFF
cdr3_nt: TGTGCCAGCAGCTTAACCTACCCCGGGCCTAGCGGGAAAAATGAGCAGTTCTTC

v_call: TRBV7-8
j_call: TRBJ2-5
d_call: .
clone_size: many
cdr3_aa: CASGRETRQETQYF
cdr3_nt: TGTGCCAGCGGGCGGGAAACCCGACAAGAGACCCAGTACTTC